In terms of frequency, the clone carrying this T cell receptor (beta chain) is medium-sized. As yet, its antigen is unknown. The data were taken from a study of T cell clusters in autoimmune cytopenias. Study background: TRB sequencing had a median about 52,000 reads and approximately 2,200 distinct clonotypes per sample. Study findings and constraints: TRB repertoire shifts in secondary cytopenia and chronic lymphocytic leukemia mostly reflected lymphoma, not autoimmunity. The cluster-lack signature was not seen for secondary cytopenia versus chronic lymphocytic leukemia. Physiological T cell clusters of healthy donors were apparently absent in primary autoimmune cytopenia patients.

TRB was amplified by touch-down multiplex PCR, primer pools A and B combined. TCRdb re-called the multiplex PCR reads; one entry per CDR3 protein, DNA not given. The sample has some 7,000 distinct CDR3 sequences; the top ten hold around 28%. This CDR3 spans 11 amino acids. Germline V lookup: CDR1 MNHEY, CDR2 SVGAGI. Each sample's input was around 250 ng genomic DNA, some 38,000 genome equivalents. J is TRBJ2-3 and V is TRBV6-5. This sequence originates from a human donor with an autoimmune cytopenia or autoimmune hepatitis (not recorded which). The sequencing sample was made of peripheral blood. The CDR3 here is CASSKQDTQYF.